This T cell receptor beta chain was captured by sequencing in a study of glioma-infiltrating T cells. Trimming cost V 5 bases and J 9 bases, with 11 bases left between them. The germline V gene encodes CDR1 SNHLY and CDR2 FYNNEI. This CDR3 has 12 amino acids. This clonotype was seen ten or more times. What it binds is unknown. Amplification of TCR alpha and beta CDR3 regions from RNA used iRepertoire nested multiplex PCR. A single record per CDR3 protein comes from TCRdb applying MiXCR to the multiplex PCR reads. The data contain about 94,000 distinct CDR3 sequences, 20% to 25% of them singletons. General study results and limits: Very few CDR3 sequences were shared between tissue and blood.

The clonotype comes from a human donor with low-grade glioma or glioblastoma, undergoing nonglioma brain surgery, or in good health (not recorded which). Sequenced sample: glioma tissue, nonneoplastic brain tissue, or PBMCs (not recorded which). V is TRBV2 and J is TRBJ1-5, with D unresolved. CDR3 coding DNA: TGTGCCAGCAGTACAGATTCAAGGCCCCAGCATTTT. The encoded protein is CASSTDSRPQHF.